These 27 T cell receptor beta chains were all obtained from the same sample, sequenced in a study of control samples from healthy donors and cancer patients. Repertoires were generated with immunoSEQ multiplex PCR, while TCRdb's copy carries only in-frame clones and drops some. The sample consists of about 130,000 clones, about 88% of them appearing once. The sample comprised blood. The source of these receptors is a man younger than 30 in good health.

This chain links TRBV14 with TRBJ2-1; 14 bases are shared with TRBD2. This CDR3 region has 17 residues. V lost 4 bases, J lost 7 bases, and 9 bases stayed unmatched. CDR1 is SGHDN and CDR2 is FVKESK in the germline V gene. CDR3 nucleotides: TGTGCCAGCAGCCTTAGACTAGCGGGAGGGCCGGGGAATGAGCAGTTCTTC. Translation: CASSLRLAGGPGNEQFF.

The chain combines TRBV7-9 with TRBJ2-1, with D perhaps matching TRBD1 or TRBD2 (5 bases each). The CDR3 contains 15 residues. V was shortened by 2 bases and J by 3 bases, with 11 bases between the two germline ends. CDR1 and CDR2 from the germline V gene are SEHNR and FQNEAQ (reference sequence). The CDR3: CASSLRGAHYNEQFF. The CDR3 DNA follows: TGTGCCAGCAGCTTAAGAGGGGCGCACTACAATGAGCAGTTCTTC.

V is TRBV5-1 and J is TRBJ2-7, with TRBD2 identical over 8 bases. V shed 2 bases, J shed 6 bases, and the junction held 7 bases outside the gene matches. This CDR3 contains 14 residues. From germline, CDR1 is SGHRS and CDR2 YFSETQ. The CDR3 DNA is TGCGCCAGCAGCTTAATAGCGGGATCGACCGAGCAGTACTTC. Translated: CASSLIAGSTEQYF.

The CDR3 protein is CASRGFSYEQYF. As DNA, the CDR3 is TGCGCCAGCAGGGGGTTTTCCTACGAGCAGTACTTC. This chain joins TRBV10-2 and TRBJ2-7, with D hard to call. CDR1 is WSHSY and CDR2 is SAAADI in the germline V gene. There are 12 residues in the CDR3. Trimming pared 6 bases from V and 1 base from J, leaving 7 bases between.

The gene calls are TRBV7-2 and TRBJ2-3; 7 bases are shared with TRBD1. The germline V gene encodes CDR1 SGHTA and CDR2 FQGNSA. This CDR3 comprises 15 residues. Trimming took 8 bases from V and 2 from J; bases not matched to a gene: 10. The CDR3 loop is CASGRGQITTDTQYF. CDR3 DNA sequence: TGTGCCAGCGGAAGGGGACAGATAACCACAGATACGCAGTATTTT.

This clone appeared a single time. The gene calls are TRBV19 and TRBJ2-5; 9 nucleotides match TRBD1. Germline V lookup: CDR1 LNHDA, CDR2 SQIVND (reference sequence). V lost 5 bases, J lost 2 bases, and 9 bases stayed unmatched. The CDR3 contains 16 residues. The CDR3 region is CASSFASGTGQETQYF. CDR3 in DNA: TGTGCCAGTAGTTTCGCTTCAGGGACAGGGCAAGAGACCCAGTACTTC.

The V and J genes are TRBV28 and TRBJ2-1; D ambiguous. CDR1 is MDHEN, CDR2 SYDVKM, per germline. The CDR3 is 15 amino acids. The ends were cut back, 3 bases at V and 3 bases at J, with 12 bases in the middle. CDR3 DNA: TGTGCCAGCAGTTTCGTGCGGTCTAACTACAATGAGCAGTTCTTC. Amino acids: CASSFVRSNYNEQFF. Drawing the rest from reference TRBV28 and TRBJ2-1, the complete variable domain is DVKVTQSSRYLVKRTGEKVFLECVQDMDHENMFWYRQDPGLGLRLIYFSYDVKMKEKGDIPEGYSVSREKKERFSLILESASTNQTSMYLCASSFVRSNYNEQFFGPGTRLTVL.

V and J are TRBV24-1 and TRBJ1-2, with D possibly being TRBD1 (6 bases). V lost 9 bases and J lost 2, with 12 bases in between. CDR3 size: 13 residues. Per the germline V gene, CDR1 is KGHDR and CDR2 is SFDVKD. The CDR3 loop reads CATSPGQNYGYTF. DNA of the CDR3: TGTGCCACCTCACCGGGACAAAACTATGGCTACACCTTC.

The V and J genes are TRBV5-6 and TRBJ1-1; D call uncertain. CDR1 is SGHDT and CDR2 is YYEEEE in the germline V gene. There are 14 residues in the CDR3. Trimming cost V 0 bases and J 1 base, with 7 bases left between them. The CDR3 reads CASSLVGKNTEAFF. CDR3 coding DNA: TGTGCCAGCAGCTTGGTCGGCAAGAACACTGAAGCTTTCTTT.

The rearrangement joins TRBV20-1 to TRBJ1-4, with D possibly being TRBD1 (6 bases). In germline, CDR1 is DFQATT, CDR2 SNEGSKA (reference sequence). Trimming removed 3 bases from V and 5 bases from J, with 16 bases in between. The CDR3 sequence is 15 residues long. CDR3 region: CSASSKGGRNEKLFF. In DNA, the CDR3 is TGCAGTGCTAGTTCAAAGGGGGGCCGGAATGAAAAACTGTTTTTT.

Here the CDR3 reads CASSLWGGGAYEQYF. The CDR3 coding sequence is TGTGCCAGCAGCCTATGGGGTGGGGGGGCCTACGAGCAGTACTTC. V and J are TRBV11-3 and TRBJ2-7; TRBD2 matches at 7 bases. The CDR3 runs to 15 residues. After removal of 5 bases from V and 2 bases from J, the junction contained 9 bases not matched to a gene. Germline V gene lookup returns CDR1 SGHNT and CDR2 YENEEA.

The chain is built from TRBV6-5 and TRBJ2-7, with D perhaps assigned TRBD1 or TRBD2 (5 bases each). The ends were cut back, 0 bases at V and 2 bases at J, with 11 bases in the middle. This CDR3 spans 15 amino acids. Germline V gives CDR1 MNHEY, CDR2 SVGAGI. The DNA of the CDR3 is TGTGCCAGCAGTTACTCGAGAGGGGAGACCTACGAGCAGTACTTC. This encodes CASSYSRGETYEQYF.

V usage is TRBV5-1 and J usage is TRBJ2-7, with TRBD2 matching 7 bases. The CDR3 extends over 13 amino acids. Germline-derived CDR1 and CDR2 are SGHRS and YFSETQ. Losses at the gene ends were 7 bases for V and 3 bases for J; bases not matched to a gene: 7. The CDR3: CASGGREGYEQYF. In nucleotides, the CDR3 is TGCGCCAGCGGCGGCAGGGAGGGCTACGAGCAGTACTTC.

The chain recombines TRBV19 with TRBJ1-6, with a possible D match to TRBD1 (6 bases). V dropped 5 bases and J dropped 10 bases, with 21 bases sitting between them. Germline V gives CDR1 LNHDA, CDR2 SQIVND (reference sequence). The CDR3 loop spans 16 amino acids. The CDR3 spells CASSLIGQTGWSPLHF. For the CDR3, the DNA is TGTGCCAGTAGTTTAATCGGCCAAACAGGGTGGTCACCCCTCCACTTT.

The V gene is TRBV30, the J gene TRBJ2-7; D may be TRBD1 (6 bases). V was trimmed by 0 bases and J by 4 bases, leaving 13 bases between them. This CDR3 has 14 amino acids. CDR1 and CDR2 from the germline V gene are GTSNPN and SVGIG (reference sequence). This chain's CDR3 is CAWSVQGGAYEQYF. CDR3 nucleotide sequence: TGTGCCTGGAGTGTACAGGGCGGCGCATACGAGCAGTACTTC.

There are many counts of this clone. V usage is TRBV15 and J usage is TRBJ1-3; D may be TRBD1 (5 bases). The CDR3 consists of 15 residues. Trimming removed 6 bases at V and 4 bases at J, with 16 bases between. CDR1 is LNHNV and CDR2 is YYDKDF in the germline V gene (reference sequence). The CDR3 DNA follows: TGTGCCACCAGTCCACCTGGAAAGGGGGGAAACACCATATATTTT. This codes for CATSPPGKGGNTIYF.

The J gene is TRBJ2-1, the V gene TRBV5-4; 9 bases fit TRBD2. J was trimmed by 1 base and V by 4 bases; bases with no gene match: 6. Germline CDR1 is SGHNT and CDR2 is YYREEE (reference sequence). CDR3 length equals 16 residues. The CDR3 here is CASSPPTSGSYNEQFF. CDR3 nucleotides: TGTGCCAGCAGCCCCCCGACTAGCGGTTCCTACAATGAGCAGTTCTTC.

V usage is TRBV19 and J usage is TRBJ2-3; D might be TRBD2 (6 bases). CDR1 and CDR2 from the germline V gene are LNHDA and SQIVND (reference sequence). The CDR3 totals 16 residues. V lost 5 bases to trimming and J lost 6 bases, with 21 bases between them. The CDR3 sequence is CASSVEGPSRADTQYF. Here the CDR3 DNA reads TGTGCCAGTAGTGTGGAGGGTCCAAGTCGGGCGGATACGCAGTATTTT.

The chain employs TRBV27 and TRBJ1-4, with D hard to call. The CDR3 contains 13 residues. V lost 5 bases, J lost 0 bases, and 4 bases lay in between. CDR1 and CDR2 (germline): MNHEY, SMNVEV (reference sequence). In nucleotides, the CDR3 is TGTGCCAGCAGTCTCGCAACTAATGAAAAACTGTTTTTT. Its protein product is CASSLATNEKLFF.

The chain has TRBV28 and TRBJ2-7; D is unresolved. V dropped 7 bases and J dropped 0 bases, with 13 bases sitting between them. Per the germline V gene, CDR1 is MDHEN and CDR2 is SYDVKM. The CDR3 covers 14 residues. CDR3 nucleotides: TGTGCCAGCACCCTAAGGCCTAGCTCCTACGAGCAGTACTTC. Its protein product is CASTLRPSSYEQYF.

The chain has TRBV11-2 and TRBJ2-5, with D unclear. Trimming shortened V by 5 bases and J by 2 bases, and 15 bases separated the two germline ends. The CDR3 has 15 amino acids. CDR1 is SGHAT, CDR2 FQNNGV, per germline. The CDR3 spells CASSTSILSQETQYF. CDR3 sequence (DNA): TGTGCCAGCAGCACTTCCATTTTATCACAAGAGACCCAGTACTTC.

The chain is built from TRBV13 and TRBJ2-1, with 11 bases that match TRBD2. The CDR3 covers 15 residues. With V trimmed by 5 bases and J by 5 bases, 5 bases remained unmatched. Germline loops: CDR1 PRHDT, CDR2 FYEKMQ (reference sequence). For the CDR3, the DNA is TGTGCCAGCAGCCCCGGGACTAGCGGCCACAATGAGCAGTTCTTC. Translated: CASSPGTSGHNEQFF.

The rearrangement uses TRBV6-6 and TRBJ2-1, with TRBD2 identical over 10 bases. With V trimmed by 7 bases and J by 8 bases, 5 bases remained unmatched. The CDR3 loop spans 13 amino acids. Germline assignment: CDR1 MNHNY and CDR2 SVGAGI (reference sequence). The CDR3 spells CASKREGGHEQFF. The CDR3 nucleotides read TGTGCCAGCAAGCGGGAGGGCGGTCATGAGCAGTTCTTC.

V usage is TRBV3-1 (or the pseudogene TRBV3-2) and J usage is TRBJ2-7; the D gene could be TRBD1 or TRBD2 (5 bases each). The CDR3 consists of 14 residues. Trimming took 3 bases from V and 6 from J, leaving 15 bases between them. The germline gives CDR1 LGHDT, CDR2 YNNKEL (reference sequence). The CDR3 nucleotides are TGTGCCAGCAGCCACAACTCGCTGGGGGTCGAGCAGTACTTC. This gives the protein CASSHNSLGVEQYF.

V usage is TRBV10-1 and J usage is TRBJ2-7; D not resolved. Germline CDR1 reads WNHNN; CDR2 reads SYGVQD (reference sequence). Trimming shortened V by 0 bases and J by 1 base, and 7 bases separated the two germline ends. The CDR3 has 14 residues. CDR3 sequence: CASSESGDSYEQYF. In DNA, the CDR3 is TGCGCCAGCAGTGAGTCGGGTGATTCCTACGAGCAGTACTTC.

The J gene is TRBJ2-2, the V gene TRBV7-2; the D is unclear. This CDR3 has 15 amino acids. CDR1 is SGHTA and CDR2 is FQGNSA in the germline V gene. V lost 3 bases, J lost 3 bases, and 11 bases lay in between. CDR3 in DNA: TGTGCCAGCAGCTTGGTTGGCAGCGACACCGGGGAGCTGTTTTTT. The encoded protein is CASSLVGSDTGELFF.

The V gene is TRBV6-5, the J gene TRBJ1-4; the D is unclear. The CDR3 runs 13 residues. V lost 6 bases, J lost 3 bases, and 8 bases lay in between. Germline lookup yields CDR1 MNHEY and CDR2 SVGAGI. The chain's CDR3 is CASSREPNEKLFF. The CDR3 nucleotides read TGTGCCAGCAGCCGGGAGCCTAATGAAAAACTGTTTTTT.